This T cell receptor (beta chain) was retrieved from a study of shared clonotypes between healthy human individuals. Broader study findings: Collection of samples was limited to blood; tissue repertoires likely differ. Non-shared clonotypes had lower generation probabilities than those shared by all four donors.

The V gene end was trimmed by 1 base and the J gene end by 2 bases; junction bases not matched to a gene: 4. Germline V gene sequence: CDR1 SEHNR, CDR2 FQNEAQ (reference sequence). The CDR3 extends over 15 amino acids. Samples underwent the assay at deep level. Clones were sequenced by immunoSEQ multiplex PCR, and TCRdb holds only the in-frame ones, with some missing. The sample lists some 2.1 million clones, 90% to 95% occurring once. As defined, naive CD8 cells were CD45RO-negative and positively selected for CCR7, with terminally differentiated effector memory CD45RA+ cells excluded. A remark on this clone: What it binds is unknown. This sample also contains other DNA sequences that code for the same CDR3.

The chain couples TRBV7-9 to TRBJ2-7; 8 nucleotides align to TRBD2. The material sequenced was naive CD8+ T cells from PBMCs. This sequence originates from a man in his late teens or twenties in good health. Some clones in this sample may be carry-over from other donors' samples. The CDR3 is CASSLVAGGAYEQYF. CDR3 DNA sequence: TGTGCCAGCAGCTTAGTGGCGGGAGGCGCCTACGAGCAGTACTTC.